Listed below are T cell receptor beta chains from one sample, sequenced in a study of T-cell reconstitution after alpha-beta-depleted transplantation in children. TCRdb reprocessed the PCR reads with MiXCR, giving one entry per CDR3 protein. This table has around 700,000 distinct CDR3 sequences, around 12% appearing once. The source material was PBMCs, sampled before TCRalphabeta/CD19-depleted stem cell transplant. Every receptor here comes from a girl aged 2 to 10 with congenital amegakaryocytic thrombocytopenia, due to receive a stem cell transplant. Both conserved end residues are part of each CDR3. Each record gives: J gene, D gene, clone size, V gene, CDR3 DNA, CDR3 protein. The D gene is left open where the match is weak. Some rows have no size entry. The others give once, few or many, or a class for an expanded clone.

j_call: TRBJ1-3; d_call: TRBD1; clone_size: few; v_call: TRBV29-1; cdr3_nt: TGCAGCGCAGGGGGCTTTGGAAACACCATATATTTT; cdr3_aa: CSAGGFGNTIYF
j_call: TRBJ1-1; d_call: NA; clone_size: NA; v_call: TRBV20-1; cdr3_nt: TGCAGTGCCCTTCGGAGGGGGTTCACTGAAGCTTTCTTT; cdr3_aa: CSALRRGFTEAFF
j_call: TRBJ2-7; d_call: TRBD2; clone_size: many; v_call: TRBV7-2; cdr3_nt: TGTGCCAGCAGCTTAATTCTTCTAGCGGGCGTTTACGAGCAGTACTTC; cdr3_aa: CASSLILLAGVYEQYF
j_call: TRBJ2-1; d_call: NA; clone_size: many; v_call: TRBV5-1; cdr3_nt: TGCGCCAGCAGCCCGGGTGGGGGGACAGCTTACAATGAGCAGTTCTTC; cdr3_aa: CASSPGGGTAYNEQFF
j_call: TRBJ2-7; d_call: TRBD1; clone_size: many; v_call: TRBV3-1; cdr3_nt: TGTGCCAGCAGCCAAGCCGGGACAGGCCCCTACGAGCAGTACTTC; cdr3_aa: CASSQAGTGPYEQYF
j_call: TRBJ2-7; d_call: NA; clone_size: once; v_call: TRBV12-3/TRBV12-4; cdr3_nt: TGTGCCAGCAGTTTTCAGGGGACGATATACGAGCAGTACTTC; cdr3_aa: CASSFQGTIYEQYF
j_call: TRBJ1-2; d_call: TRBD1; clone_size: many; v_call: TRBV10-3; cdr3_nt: TGTGCCATCAGTGAGTCGACAGGGGAGGGCTATGGCTACACCTTC; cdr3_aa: CAISESTGEGYGYTF
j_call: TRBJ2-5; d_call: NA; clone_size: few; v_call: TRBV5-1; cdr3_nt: TGCGCCAGCAGCGAGGAACCTGTGGTGGGGACCCAGTACTTC; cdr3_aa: CASSEEPVVGTQYF
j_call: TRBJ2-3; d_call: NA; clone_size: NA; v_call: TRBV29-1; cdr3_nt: TGCAGCGTCCGTAGGTCCATGGGGGATACGCAGTATTTT; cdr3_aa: CSVRRSMGDTQYF
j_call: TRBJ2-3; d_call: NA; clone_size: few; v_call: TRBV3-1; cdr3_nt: TGTGCCAGCAGCCGGTCGGGTGCACCCGCGAGCACAGATACGCAGTATTTT; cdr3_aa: CASSRSGAPASTDTQYF
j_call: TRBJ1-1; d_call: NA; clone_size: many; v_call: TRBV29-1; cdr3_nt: TGCAGCGTTGAGACAGGCGGGAACACTGAAGCTTTCTTT; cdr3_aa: CSVETGGNTEAFF
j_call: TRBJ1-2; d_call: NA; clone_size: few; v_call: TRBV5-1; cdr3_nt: TGCGCCAGCAGGGTCGACGGCCCATATGGCTACACCTTC; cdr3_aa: CASRVDGPYGYTF
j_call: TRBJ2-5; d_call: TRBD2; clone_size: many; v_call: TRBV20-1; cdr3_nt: TGCAGTGCTAGAGTAGTGGGCGGGAGCGAGACCCAGTACTTC; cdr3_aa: CSARVVGGSETQYF
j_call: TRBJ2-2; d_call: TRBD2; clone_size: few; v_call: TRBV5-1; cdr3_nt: TGCGCCAGCACATCTAGCGGGAGGGCCGGCACCGGGGAGCTGTTTTTT; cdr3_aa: CASTSSGRAGTGELFF
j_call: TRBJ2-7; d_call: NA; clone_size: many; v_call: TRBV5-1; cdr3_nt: TGCGCCAGCAGCTTCGCTTCGACAAACTACGAGCAGTACTTC; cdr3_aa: CASSFASTNYEQYF
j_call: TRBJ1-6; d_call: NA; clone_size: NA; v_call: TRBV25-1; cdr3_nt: TGTGCCAGCAGTGAATATTCCCCTTTGGAAAGCGGATCACCCCTCCACTTT; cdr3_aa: CASSEYSPLESGSPLHF
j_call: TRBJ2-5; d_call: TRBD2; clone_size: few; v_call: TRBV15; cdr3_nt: TGTGCCACCAGCAGAGTAAAGCCCCGACTAGCGGTCGGAGAGACCCAGTACTTC; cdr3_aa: CATSRVKPRLAVGETQYF
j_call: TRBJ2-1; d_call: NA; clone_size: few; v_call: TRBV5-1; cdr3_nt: TGCGCCAGCAGCTTGCCCGGCTTATCAGATGAGCAGTTCTTC; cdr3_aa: CASSLPGLSDEQFF
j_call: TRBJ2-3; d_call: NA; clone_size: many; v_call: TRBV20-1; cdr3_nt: TGCAGTGCCGTAAAGGGAAGCGGACCAGATACGCAGTATTTT; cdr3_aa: CSAVKGSGPDTQYF
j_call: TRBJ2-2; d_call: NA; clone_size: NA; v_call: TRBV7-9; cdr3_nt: TGTGCCAGCAGCTTTGACTATTACACCGGGGAGCTGTTTTTT; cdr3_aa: CASSFDYYTGELFF
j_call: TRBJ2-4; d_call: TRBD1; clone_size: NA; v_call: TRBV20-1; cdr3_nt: TGCAGTGCTAGGGGGACAGGGACAAGTCTAGCCAAAAACATTCAGTACTTC; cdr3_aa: CSARGTGTSLAKNIQYF
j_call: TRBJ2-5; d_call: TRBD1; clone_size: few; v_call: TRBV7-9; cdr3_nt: TGTGCCAGCAGCTCAAGCCGACAGGGTTCACGAGAGACCCAGTACTTC; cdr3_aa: CASSSSRQGSRETQYF
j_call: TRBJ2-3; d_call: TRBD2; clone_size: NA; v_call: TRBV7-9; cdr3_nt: TGTGCCACCGCGGGGGCAGATACGCAGTATTTT; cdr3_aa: CATAGADTQYF
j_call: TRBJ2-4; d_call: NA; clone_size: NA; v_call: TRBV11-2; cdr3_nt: TGTGCCAGCAGCTTACTTCGGTTAGCCAAAAACATTCAGTACTTC; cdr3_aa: CASSLLRLAKNIQYF
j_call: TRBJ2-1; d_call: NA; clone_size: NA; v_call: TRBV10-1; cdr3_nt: TGCGCCAGCGTGGGAAAGGCGGGAGCCAGGGGTGAGCAGTTCTTC; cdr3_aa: CASVGKAGARGEQFF
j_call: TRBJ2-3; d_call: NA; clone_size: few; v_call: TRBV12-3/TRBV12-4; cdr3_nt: TGTGCCAGCAGTTTACAGGGGCATCCCACAGATACGCAGTATTTT; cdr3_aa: CASSLQGHPTDTQYF
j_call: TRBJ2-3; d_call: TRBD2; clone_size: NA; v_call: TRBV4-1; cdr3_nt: TGCGCCAGCAGCCCCGTTGGTTTGAGCGGGGGTCCCACAGATACGCAGTATTTT; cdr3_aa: CASSPVGLSGGPTDTQYF
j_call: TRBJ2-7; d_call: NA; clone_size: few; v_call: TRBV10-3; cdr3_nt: TGTGCCATCAGTGAAACCGTTCGGGGGGAGCAGTACTTC; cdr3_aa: CAISETVRGEQYF
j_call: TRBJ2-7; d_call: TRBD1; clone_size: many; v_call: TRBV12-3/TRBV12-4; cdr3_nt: TGTGCCAGCAGTTTAGACAGGGGGCATTCCGAGCAGTACTTC; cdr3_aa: CASSLDRGHSEQYF
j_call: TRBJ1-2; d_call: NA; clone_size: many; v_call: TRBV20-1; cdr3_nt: TGCAGTGCTAGAGGGACAGCGAACTATGGCTACACCTTC; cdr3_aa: CSARGTANYGYTF
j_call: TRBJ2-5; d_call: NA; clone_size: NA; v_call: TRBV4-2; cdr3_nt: TGTGCCAGCAGCCAACCATCAGGGAAGGGGGAGACCCAGTACTTC; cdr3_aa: CASSQPSGKGETQYF
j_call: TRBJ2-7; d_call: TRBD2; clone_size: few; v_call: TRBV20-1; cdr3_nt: TGCAGTGCAGACTCCGGGACTAGCGGCTACGAGCAGTACTTC; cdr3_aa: CSADSGTSGYEQYF
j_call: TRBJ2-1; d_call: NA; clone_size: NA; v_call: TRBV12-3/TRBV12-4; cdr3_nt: TGTGCCAGCAGTTTCCCCCAACTAGCCTCCTACAATGAGCAGTTCTTC; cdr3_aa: CASSFPQLASYNEQFF
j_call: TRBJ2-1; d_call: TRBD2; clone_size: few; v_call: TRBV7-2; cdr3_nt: TGTGCCAGCACCCCGGGACTAGCGAATTACAATGAGCAGTTCTTC; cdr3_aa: CASTPGLANYNEQFF
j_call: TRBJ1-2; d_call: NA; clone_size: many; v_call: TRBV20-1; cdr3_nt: TGCAGTGCTAGAGAAGACAGATCCGTGGATGGCTACACCTTC; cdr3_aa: CSAREDRSVDGYTF
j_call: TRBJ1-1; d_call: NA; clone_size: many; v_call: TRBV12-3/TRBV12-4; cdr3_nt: TGTGCCAGCAGCGCAGGGCCCTACACTGAAGCTTTCTTT; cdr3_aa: CASSAGPYTEAFF
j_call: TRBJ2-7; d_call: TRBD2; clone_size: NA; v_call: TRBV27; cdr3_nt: TGTGCCAGCAGTTTAAAGGCTAGCGGGCTGGGAACCTACGAGCAGTACTTC; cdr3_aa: CASSLKASGLGTYEQYF
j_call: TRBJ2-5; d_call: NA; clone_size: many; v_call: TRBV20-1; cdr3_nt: TGCAGTGCTAGAGGGGATAGGGAGGAGACCCAGTACTTC; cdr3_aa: CSARGDREETQYF
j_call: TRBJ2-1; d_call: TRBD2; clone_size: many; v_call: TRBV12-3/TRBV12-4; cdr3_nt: TGTGCCAGCAGTCCCGGGACTAGCAGGGATGAGCAGTTCTTC; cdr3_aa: CASSPGTSRDEQFF
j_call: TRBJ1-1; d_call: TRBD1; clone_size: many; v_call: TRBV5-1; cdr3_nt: TGCGCCAGCAGCTTCGCCCAGGGGGGGACCACTGAAGCTTTCTTT; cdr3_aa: CASSFAQGGTTEAFF
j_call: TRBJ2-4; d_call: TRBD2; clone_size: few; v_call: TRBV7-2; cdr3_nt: TGTGCCAGCAGCTTGACTAGCGGGAGAGGAAACATTCAGTACTTC; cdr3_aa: CASSLTSGRGNIQYF
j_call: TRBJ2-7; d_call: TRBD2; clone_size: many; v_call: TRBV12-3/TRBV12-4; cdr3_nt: TGTGCCAGCATGAAGGAGCGGGGTACCTACGAGCAGTACTTC; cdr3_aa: CASMKERGTYEQYF
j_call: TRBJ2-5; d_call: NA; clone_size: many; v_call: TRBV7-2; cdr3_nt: TGTGCCAGCAGCTTAACAGGGTGGCAAGAGACCCAGTACTTC; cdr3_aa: CASSLTGWQETQYF
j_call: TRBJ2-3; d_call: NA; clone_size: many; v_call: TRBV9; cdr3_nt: TGTGCCAGCAGCGTACCGGAGGACACACACACAGATACGCAGTATTTT; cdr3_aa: CASSVPEDTHTDTQYF
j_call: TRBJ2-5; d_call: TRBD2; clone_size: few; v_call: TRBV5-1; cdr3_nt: TGCGCCAGCAGAGGTGGACTAGCGGACCGCTCGGAGACCCAGTACTTC; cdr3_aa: CASRGGLADRSETQYF
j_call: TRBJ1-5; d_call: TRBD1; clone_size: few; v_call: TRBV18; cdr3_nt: TGTGCCAGCTCACCCGGGACAGGGGATCAGCCCCAGCATTTT; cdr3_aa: CASSPGTGDQPQHF
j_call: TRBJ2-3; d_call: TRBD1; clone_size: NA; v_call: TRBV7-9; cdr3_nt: TGTGCCAGCAGCCCGAAACGACAGGGGGCGTACGCAGATACGCAGTATTTT; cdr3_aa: CASSPKRQGAYADTQYF
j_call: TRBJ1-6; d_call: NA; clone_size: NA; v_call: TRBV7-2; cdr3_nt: TGTGCCAGCAGCTTAGGTGGCAAGTGGTCACCCCTCCACTTT; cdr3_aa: CASSLGGKWSPLHF
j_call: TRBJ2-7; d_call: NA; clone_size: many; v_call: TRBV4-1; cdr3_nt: TGCGCCAGCAGCCAAGAAGAAATGAGTATCTCCTACGGCGAGCAGTACTTC; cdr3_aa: CASSQEEMSISYGEQYF
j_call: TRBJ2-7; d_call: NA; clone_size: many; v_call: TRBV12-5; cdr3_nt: TGTGCTAGTGGTTTGATCCGCCGAAGGGGCGAGCAGTACTTC; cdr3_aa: CASGLIRRRGEQYF
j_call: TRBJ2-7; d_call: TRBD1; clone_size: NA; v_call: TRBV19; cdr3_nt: TGTGCCAGTAGCGGGACAGGTCGCTACGAGCAGTACTTC; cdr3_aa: CASSGTGRYEQYF
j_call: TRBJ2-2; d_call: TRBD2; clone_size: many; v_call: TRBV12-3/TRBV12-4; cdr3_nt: TGTGCCAGCAGTTCACTAGCGGGGATGACAGTTGCCGGGGAGCTGTTTTTT; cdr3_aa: CASSSLAGMTVAGELFF
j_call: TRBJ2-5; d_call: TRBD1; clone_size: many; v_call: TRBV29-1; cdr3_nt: TGCAGCGTTGGATCAGGGGGCGTAGGTCAAGAGACCCAGTACTTC; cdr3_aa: CSVGSGGVGQETQYF
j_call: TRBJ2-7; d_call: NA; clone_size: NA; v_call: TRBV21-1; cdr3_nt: TGTGCCAGCAGCAAATTCCCTAGGGGTCTCTCCGCCGTTAAGCAGTACTTC; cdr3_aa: CASSKFPRGLSAVKQYF
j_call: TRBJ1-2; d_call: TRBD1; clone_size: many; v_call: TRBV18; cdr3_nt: TGTGCCAGCTCACCACGGGACAGCAACTATGGCTACACCTTC; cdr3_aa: CASSPRDSNYGYTF
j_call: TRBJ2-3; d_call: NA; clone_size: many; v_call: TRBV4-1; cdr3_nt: TGCGCCAGCAGCCAAGTTGCAGGGACCGCGCAGTATTTT; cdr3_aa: CASSQVAGTAQYF
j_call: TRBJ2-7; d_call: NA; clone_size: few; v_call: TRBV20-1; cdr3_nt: TGCAGTGCTAGCACAGACGGCGAGCAGTACTTC; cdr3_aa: CSASTDGEQYF
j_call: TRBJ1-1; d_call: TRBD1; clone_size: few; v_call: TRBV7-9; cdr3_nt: TGTGCCAGCAGCTTAGAGGGGGCAGGGTACACTGAAGCTTTCTTT; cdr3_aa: CASSLEGAGYTEAFF
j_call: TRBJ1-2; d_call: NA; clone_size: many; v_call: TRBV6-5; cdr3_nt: TGTGCCAGCAGTTACATACAGAACTATGGCTACACCTTC; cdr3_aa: CASSYIQNYGYTF
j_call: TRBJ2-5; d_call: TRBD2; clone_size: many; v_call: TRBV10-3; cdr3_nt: TGTGCCATCAGTCAGGGTAGCGGGCCCCAAGAGACCCAGTACTTC; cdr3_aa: CAISQGSGPQETQYF